The 8 T cell receptor beta chains in this list originate from one sample, sequenced in a study of blood T cell repertoires in COVID-19. Sequenced by immunoSEQ multiplex PCR; TCRdb stores in-frame clones only, minus some. The sample carries under 250,000 clones, about 90% recorded once. Material for sequencing was PBMCs or T cells enriched from blood (not recorded which). The receptors shown here come from a middle-aged woman who had been exposed to COVID-19.

This chain uses TRBV5-1 with TRBJ2-7, with D possibly matching TRBD1 (6 bases). Germline CDR1 SGHRS, CDR2 YFSETQ. With 2 bases removed from V and 3 bases from J, the gap between germline ends came to 9 bases. This CDR3 has 13 residues. The CDR3 is CASSLNRDYEQYF. The DNA for the CDR3 is TGCGCCAGCAGCTTAAACAGGGACTACGAGCAGTACTTC.

This chain links TRBV5-4 with TRBJ1-4; D gene unclear. The CDR3 runs to 16 residues. Per the germline V gene, CDR1 is SGHNT and CDR2 is YYREEE (reference sequence). Trimming took off 0 bases at V and 0 bases at J, with 9 bases between the two ends. CDR3 region: CASSLGQKTTNEKLFF. The DNA for the CDR3 is TGTGCCAGCAGCTTGGGTCAGAAAACAACTAATGAAAAACTGTTTTTT.

The chain joins TRBV19 to TRBJ1-1, with D possibly being TRBD1 (6 bases). CDR1 is LNHDA, CDR2 SQIVND, per germline (reference sequence). Trimming removed 3 bases at V and 1 base at J, with 6 bases between. This CDR3 region has 13 residues. The CDR3 nucleotides read TGTGCCAGTAGTATGGGACAGAACACTGAAGCTTTCTTT. Translation gives CASSMGQNTEAFF. The full variable domain, in which reference TRBV19 and TRBJ1-1 provide the parts outside the CDR3, is DGGITQSPKYLFRKEGQNVTLSCEQNLNHDAMYWYRQDPGQGLRLIYYSQIVNDFQKGDIAEGYSVSREKKESFPLTVTSAQKNPTAFYLCASSMGQNTEAFFGQGTRLTVV.

The chain carries TRBV5-6 and TRBJ2-1; 9 nucleotides agree with TRBD1. CDR3 length equals 15 residues. Germline-derived CDR1 and CDR2 are SGHDT and YYEEEE. V trimming: 4 bases; J trimming: 6 bases; junction bases outside the gene matches: 8. CDR3 amino acids: CASSTPGQGFNEQFF. As DNA, the CDR3 is TGTGCCAGCAGCACGCCGGGACAGGGTTTCAATGAGCAGTTCTTC.

The rearrangement links TRBV18 to TRBJ2-3, with D possibly matching TRBD1 (5 bases). Per the germline V gene, CDR1 is KGHSH and CDR2 is LQKENI. The V and J ends lost 1 base and 4 bases respectively, with 9 bases between them. The CDR3 runs 14 residues. The CDR3 here is CASSPLQGADTQYF. In DNA, the CDR3 is TGTGCCAGCTCACCACTGCAGGGCGCAGATACGCAGTATTTT.

This chain's CDR3 is CASSATRSLSTDTQYF. The DNA for the CDR3 is TGTGCCAGCAGCGCAACTAGATCACTGAGCACAGATACGCAGTATTTT. The chain carries TRBV5-4 and TRBJ2-3; a possible D gene is TRBD2 (5 bases). This CDR3 contains 16 residues. V was pared by 4 bases and J by 0 bases, with 15 bases between. The germline gives CDR1 SGHNT, CDR2 YYREEE (reference sequence).

The V and J genes are TRBV9 and TRBJ2-3, with D possibly matching TRBD2 (5 bases). Trimming removed 0 bases from V and 2 bases from J, with 10 bases in between. CDR1 SGDLS and CDR2 YYNGEE come from the germline V gene. This CDR3 region has 15 residues. The DNA for the CDR3 is TGTGCCAGCAGCGTAGTTGGGAGCAACACAGATACGCAGTATTTT. Its protein is CASSVVGSNTDTQYF.

This chain links TRBV24-1 with TRBJ2-2, with D possibly TRBD1 on 6 matching bases. The CDR3 has 17 amino acids. Deletions cut 4 bases from V and 0 bases from J, with 14 bases between. The germline gives CDR1 KGHDR, CDR2 SFDVKD. CDR3 protein: CATSEGGWTANTGELFF. In DNA form, the CDR3 reads TGTGCCACCAGTGAGGGTGGGTGGACAGCGAACACCGGGGAGCTGTTTTTT.